This T cell receptor beta chain came from a study of T-cell memory formation after mild COVID-19. Whole-study context: Largely donor-specific TCR clusters were found.

Broader study findings: CM and EM subsets held most contracting CD4+ clones; EMRA held CD8+ ones. For second-wave clones that peaked at day 37, SARS-CoV-2 specificity went unverified.

Via MiXCR, TCRdb re-called the 5' RACE reads, giving one row per CDR3 protein. Counted here are hundreds of thousands of distinct CDR3 sequences, approximately 15% occurring once; the ten biggest clones make up about 2%. This clonotype appeared a few times. Antigen specificity is unknown. This CDR3 is built from 14 residues. The ends lost 7 bases at V and 1 base at J; junction bases unmatched: 5. Germline values: CDR1 SEHNR, CDR2 FQNEAQ (reference sequence). The material sequenced was PBMCs or a T cell subset sorted from them (not recorded which). The origin of this receptor is an adult woman who had mild COVID-19 (a few samples of this study predate the infection). Cell type and time point are not known. The rearrangement uses TRBV7-9 and TRBJ2-7, with 9 bases fitting TRBD2. CDR3 in DNA: TGTGCCAGCACCCTAAGCGGGAGGTCCTACGAGCAGTACTTC. Translated, it gives CASTLSGRSYEQYF.